A single sample gave rise to the 9 T cell receptor beta chains below, sequenced in a study of blood T cell repertoires in COVID-19. Profiled with immunoSEQ multiplex PCR; TCRdb holds only in-frame clones, not every one. The table shows fewer than 300,000 clones, with 85% to 90% occurring only once. The sequencing sample was made of peripheral blood. The receptor set was obtained from a man aged 25 to 40 with acute or convalescent COVID-19.

The chain has TRBV9 and TRBJ1-3; tentatively, D is TRBD1 (6 bases). CDR3 length equals 15 residues. Germline V CDR1 and CDR2: SGDLS, YYNGEE. V was shortened by 4 bases and J by 3 bases, with 14 bases between the two germline ends. DNA for the CDR3: TGTGCCAGCAGCAAGGACAGCCTAGGTGGAAACACCATATATTTT. Its translation: CASSKDSLGGNTIYF.

The rearrangement uses TRBV3-1 (or the pseudogene TRBV3-2) and TRBJ1-3, with a weak D call TRBD1 (5 bases). The CDR3 covers 17 residues. CDR1 is LGHDT, CDR2 YNNKEL, per germline (reference sequence). Trimming took 1 base from V and 0 from J, leaving 13 bases between them. CDR3 DNA: TGTGCCAGCAGCCAAGCAAACAGGTTTTACTCTGGAAACACCATATATTTT. This encodes CASSQANRFYSGNTIYF.

V is TRBV7-9 and J is TRBJ1-5; D gene uncertain. Germline-derived CDR1 and CDR2 are SEHNR and FQNEAQ (reference sequence). V was cut by 1 base and J by 4 bases, with 11 bases left in between. The CDR3 runs to 15 residues. The CDR3 DNA follows: TGTGCCAGCAGCTTAGGTATGGGAGGGAATCAGCCCCAGCATTTT. Its protein product is CASSLGMGGNQPQHF.

The chain has TRBV29-1 and TRBJ2-3; 9 bases line up with TRBD2. Germline CDR1 is SQVTM and CDR2 is ANQGSEA. The CDR3 consists of 17 residues. With V trimmed by 7 bases and J by 3 bases, 17 bases remained unmatched. The CDR3 coding sequence is TGCAGCGCCCGAGGGACTAGCAATAGCGGGAGAACAGATACGCAGTATTTT. Protein: CSARGTSNSGRTDTQYF.

The J gene is TRBJ1-6, the V gene TRBV7-8; 7 bases are a match to TRBD1. Germline-derived CDR1 and CDR2 are SGHVS and FQNEAQ. This CDR3 has 15 residues. Trimming removed 4 bases from V and 7 bases from J; junction bases left unmatched: 7. The CDR3 DNA reads TGTGCCAGCAGCTCCCAGGACAGGCCGAATTCACCCCTCCACTTT. Encoded protein: CASSSQDRPNSPLHF.

To note about this clone: Compared with germline, one end of the junction differs, possibly owing to a read error. J is TRBJ1-6 and V is TRBV27; TRBD1 is a possible D gene (6 bases). Germline V gene lookup returns CDR1 MNHEY and CDR2 SMNVEV (reference sequence). The CDR3 runs to 17 residues. CDR3 sequence (DNA): TGTGCCAGCAGTGAATGGGGGCCCACCTCCTTTAATTCACCCCTCCACTTT. It translates to CASSEWGPTSFNSPLHF.

V is TRBV6-5 and J is TRBJ2-5; D is unclear. V shed 11 bases and J shed 4 bases, with 20 bases lying between them. CDR1 is MNHEY, CDR2 SVGAGI, per germline. The length of the CDR3 is 14 residues. DNA for the CDR3: TGTGCCGGAGCTTTCGTATCCACTGCAGAGACCCAGTACTTC. Translation gives CAGAFVSTAETQYF.

Points on this clone: One end of the junction is discordant with germline, which a read error may explain. J is TRBJ1-2 and V is TRBV29-1, with 7 bases that match TRBD1. This CDR3 has 11 amino acids. Germline loops: CDR1 SQVTM, CDR2 ANQGSEA. CDR3 region: CSVEDRVGYTF. The DNA of the CDR3 is TGCAGCGTAGAAGACAGGGTTGGCTACACCTTC.

The CDR3 is CASRRLSGGAGTDTQYF. In DNA form, the CDR3 reads TGCGCCAGCCGCCGGCTCAGCGGGGGGGCGGGCACAGATACGCAGTATTTT. The chain carries TRBV10-2 and TRBJ2-3, with TRBD2 identical over 10 bases. This CDR3 contains 17 residues. Trimming took 8 bases from V and 1 from J; bases not matched to a gene: 12. Germline values: CDR1 WSHSY, CDR2 SAAADI.